This T cell receptor beta chain was captured in a study of T cells after yellow fever vaccination. Across the whole study: Some fractions had low cell numbers, and these were prepared with SMART-Seq v4 Ultra Low Input.

TCRdb reprocessed the 5' RACE reads with MiXCR, giving one entry per CDR3 protein. The profile shows approximately 510,000 distinct CDR3 sequences, just over 20% of them singletons. The CDR3 sequence is 15 residues long. Germline V lookup: CDR1 SGHTA, CDR2 FQGNSA. Trimming took 6 bases from V and 6 from J; bases not matched to a gene: 7. There are a few counts of this clonotype. No antigen is known for it. Findings and limits, study-wide: Clones that expanded after primary vaccination mostly reappeared after the booster (just over 95% CD4, 75% to 90% CD8).

Material: PBMCs, obtained less than 25 days after the first yellow fever vaccination. The V call is TRBV7-2, the J call TRBJ2-1; 11 bases agree with TRBD1. The receptor was isolated from a man aged 18 to 35 who received the YFV17D yellow fever vaccine. The CDR3 loop is CASSYRDRGVNEQFF. In nucleotides, the CDR3 is TGTGCCAGCAGTTACCGGGACAGGGGGGTCAATGAGCAGTTCTTC.